The sequence of this T cell receptor (beta chain) was determined in a study of T cells in Graves' hyperthyroidism and ophthalmopathy (dated by TCRdb to the late 2010s). Turning to the overall study: Peripheral blood samples were taken at the time of initial diagnosis, prior to any treatment. Thyroid tissue and blood T-cell repertoires from roughly six Graves' hyperthyroidism patients were also compared in the study. Once sampling was done, hyperthyroidism patients were given methimazole at a starting dose of 30 mg daily, whereas ophthalmopathy patients were given high-dose intravenous methylprednisolone. Prospective prediction of ophthalmopathy was tested in an independent validation cohort of approximately 18 hyperthyroidism patients and 17 patients who later progressed to ophthalmopathy. A discovery cohort of around 98 patients, approximately 45 with Graves' ophthalmopathy and 55 to 65 with stable Graves' hyperthyroidism, was used to find distinguishing TCR V-J signatures. The 100 or so discovery patients were randomly split 7:3 into training and test sets. According to the paper, TCR Vbeta CDR3 sequencing was carried out on around 140 peripheral blood samples, which came from approximately 43 ophthalmopathy, approximately 78 hyperthyroidism and roughly 17 progressor patients. The paper as a whole reports these results and caveats: Most expanded thyroid clonotypes (frequency above 0.001) were also found in blood, which suggests that blood repertoires may mirror thyroid immune responses. In validation, the model predicted progression to ophthalmopathy a median of approximately 6.3 months before onset, with 70% to 71% sensitivity and roughly 77% specificity. Sample size was not statistically predetermined, and investigators were not blinded to group allocation. A model built on a 13 V-J signature distinguished ophthalmopathy from stable hyperthyroidism, reaching over 85% sensitivity and 81.08% specificity in cross-validation and 80%/75% in testing.

Concerning this clonotype: Its binding antigen is unknown. Base qualities are not at hand, and no much larger clone is one base apart.

A patient counted as having stable Graves' hyperthyroidism if no progression to ophthalmopathy occurred over 18 months of follow-up. Hyperthyroidism patients were newly diagnosed, had a disease duration of under 2 months, and were aged 18 to 65 years. Exclusion was applied to patients with uncontrolled infections, other autoimmune diseases, pregnancy or lactation. Clinical symptoms, serum thyroxine and TRAb, thyroid ultrasound, and orbital computed tomography formed the basis for the diagnoses. PBMCs were separated from under 11 ml of fresh peripheral blood using Ficoll-Paque density gradient centrifugation. Total RNA was extracted with Trizol reagent, and quality was checked on an Agilent 2100 Bioanalyzer. Amplification of TCR beta CDR3 regions was carried out from RNA transcripts. A first-round RT-PCR of the TCR CDR3 used the HTBI primer set with the Qiagen OneStep RT-PCR kit. Libraries were constructed in a second round of multiplex PCR, after which size selection and purification were performed. Sequencing of the libraries was done on an Illumina HiSeq2000 using paired-end 100 bp reads. Per the original workflow: Raw data were processed with SOAPnuke, discarding reads with adapters, uncalled bases, mean Phred below 15, or no exact constant-primer or identifier match. High-quality paired reads were merged using COPE v1.2.5, and each unique nucleotide sequence was defined as a clonotype. MiTCR v1.1 was used to align the clonotypes against IMGT TRBV, TRBD and TRBJ reference segments. Analysis was restricted to V-J combinations with a frequency above 0.0001, which covered roughly 99% of repertoires. A TCS score was defined as the ratio of F50 (clonal expansion) to E x V (chaos), with BLOSUM62-based TCRdist applied between CDR3 peptides within each V-J. Welch's t-statistics and random forest reduced roughly 540 V-J features to 10 to 15, which were used in a naive Bayes classifier (R e1071). The public reads were reanalyzed by TCRdb: fastp trimming at Q25, MiXCR alignment, in-frame beta chains only. Identical CDR3 protein sequences are pooled into one entry, listed with their most common genes and DNA. These V and J calls originate from TCRdb's pipeline instead of the authors' own analysis. The sample has 300,000 to 400,000 distinct CDR3 sequences on record, about 15% of them singletons. The ten largest account for around 23% of the sample.

V is shortened by 6 bases, J by 4 bases, and the region joining them spans 17 bases. Spanning cysteine to phenylalanine, the CDR3 consists of 14 amino acids. CDR3 DNA is the only sequence kept; it has 42 bases, read in frame from the first base. The germline V gene supplies CDR1 SQVTM and CDR2 ANQGSEA. Sequencing was performed on blood. The rearrangement combines TRBV29-1 with TRBJ2-3; TRBD2 could be the D gene, as 6 bases match. This receptor was identified in a woman aged 30 to 39 with Graves' hyperthyroidism. The CDR3 corresponds to CSVERRERADTQYF. Read as DNA, the sequence is TGCAGCGTAGAAAGGCGGGAACGAGCAGATACGCAGTATTTT.